This T cell receptor (beta chain) was identified in a study of beta chain features in type 1 diabetes (dated by TCRdb to between 2018 and 2020). Study-level background: Mean age, gender distribution, total cell number and subset yield were not different between patients and healthy donors. In the study, recently diagnosed type 1 diabetes patients and matched healthy donors were compared on the TCRB repertoires of their sorted circulating CD4+ T cell subsets. Whereas all 28 donors provided naive and central memory subsets, regulatory and stem cell-like memory subsets were isolated from just 8 patients and about 8 healthy donors. A total of over 90,000,000 sorted cells were examined across all samples, and a strong correlation was observed between cell number per subset and RNA yield. General study outcomes and caveats: Naive, central memory and regulatory TCRB repertoires appeared more similar among patients than among healthy donors. At VDJ recombination sites, type 1 diabetes patients had fewer insertions and more deleted nucleotides, which implies abnormalities in thymic rearrangement. PCR might favor shorter templates, but patient and control samples were amplified and corrected together, so any skew would affect both groups equally. A moderate but significant shortening of TCRB CDR3 length was observed in type 1 diabetes patients in all four CD4+ subsets. HLA sub-analyses involved small numbers of individuals, so any influence of HLA type on TCRB rearrangement remained unresolved. Because cDNA was sequenced instead of genomic DNA, highly expressing activated cells could be over-represented, though the groups showed no difference in activation or CD3 levels.

Each donor gave one peripheral blood draw, averaging approximately 0.11 L, which was collected into heparinised tubes. Naive, central memory, regulatory and stem cell-like memory CD4+ T cells were sorted on a BD FACSAria II using a panel including CD45RO, CCR7, CD25, CD127, CD95 and CD27. A purity above 98% was achieved for all sorted populations. Right away, PBMCs were isolated by Lymphoprep density gradient centrifugation and were stained directly, with no culture step. So that batch effects would be minimized, each experiment stained and sorted samples in pairs, pairing one healthy donor with one patient. Points on this clone: Its antigen target is currently unknown. Per-nucleotide qualities are absent, and no much larger clonotype sits a single base away.

The entire amount of isolated RNA was reverse transcribed using the High Capacity cDNA Reverse Transcription Kit, so the sequenced TCRB transcripts were expressed ones. Deep immunoSEQ sequencing was applied to naive, central memory and regulatory T cell samples, giving an average of about 3.7 million total reads per sample. Sorted cells were lysed in RLT buffer, and RNA was extracted using DNase-treated RNeasy Micro or Mini kits according to cell number. To prevent cross-contamination, each cell subset was processed individually, whereas patient and healthy donor samples were processed jointly. TCRB sequences were amplified from cDNA with the immunoSEQ multiplex PCR, producing 87-bp fragments spanning the CDR3 region. Sequencing of the amplicons was performed on the Illumina HiSeq platform. The paper's processing steps were these. PCR bias was corrected computationally using synthetic template baselines, and reads within Hamming distance 2 were collapsed, with unmergeable singletons discarded. Reads were aligned against IMGT to assign V, D and J genes, CDR3 length and insertions or deletions at six rearrangement sites. Within each subset, clonotype counts were normalized to sorted cell number, and only after that were true diversity and Gini coefficients computed with the tcR R package. The overlap coefficient, calculated on TCRB nucleotide sequences, was used to quantify repertoire sharing. Entries here come from immuneACCESS through TCRdb and include only in-frame sequences with V and J called. Some clones fail to appear in such tables; in the studies checked, an unresolved V gene covers under half of the shortfall, and the cause of the remainder is unknown. V, J and clone size were drawn from that table, and D and trimming were deduced from the DNA. Within this sample are about 150,000 clones, with around 8.5% of them counted one time only. The ten largest clonotypes hold about 0.6% of the sample.

Source material: central memory CD4+ T cells from blood. The TCR was taken from a man between 18 and 29 years old in good health.

The sequenced DNA: TGTGCCATCAGTACAGGGGGTCCTTTAAATCAGCCCCAGCATTTT. The encoded protein is CAISTGGPLNQPQHF. The rearrangement combines TRBV10-3 with TRBJ1-5, and TRBD1 aligns with 8 junction nucleotides. V is cut back by 5 bases and J by 4 bases, with 7 bases in the junction unmatched. Taken from the germline V gene, the CDR1 and CDR2 loops are ENHRY and SYGVKD. The CDR3 runs 15 residues from the cysteine to the phenylalanine. Kept here is only the CDR3 DNA, which spans 45 bases and is read in frame from base 1.